Following are 23 T cell receptor beta chains from one sample sequenced in a study of monozygotic twins with inflammatory bowel disease (dated by TCRdb to the late 2010s). The protocol used for the library was 5' RACE. Sequenced on an Illumina HiSeq 2500. TCRdb reprocessed the reads and lists each CDR3 protein sequence as a single entry, with no DNA. The table of this sample itemizes under 200,000 distinct CDR3 sequences. The ten biggest clones cover more than 2.5% of the sample. Sequencing was done on a sample of blood. All receptors come from a human donor with ulcerative colitis or Crohn's disease, or a healthy co-twin of an affected twin (not recorded which).

V usage is TRBV5-1 and J usage is TRBJ2-7; TCRdb designates TRBD2, a call that cannot be tested without DNA. CDR1 SGHRS and CDR2 YFSETQ come from the germline V gene. The CDR3 covers 16 residues. CDR3 residues: CASSPTSGRTSYEQYF.

This sequence joins TRBV4-3 and TRBJ2-3; absent DNA, TCRdb's TRBD2 call cannot be checked. This CDR3 spans 15 amino acids. Germline CDR1 LGHNA, CDR2 YSLEER. Here the CDR3 reads CASSQEPSGEDTQYF.

The gene calls are TRBV4-2 and TRBJ1-1; as DNA is missing, the TRBD1 call by TCRdb cannot be tested. CDR1 and CDR2 (germline): LGHNA, YNFKEQ. CDR3 length equals 17 residues. The CDR3 is CASSQEGQGRPKAEAFF.

The genes are TRBV12-3 or TRBV12-4 and TRBJ2-1; as DNA is missing, the TRBD1 call by TCRdb cannot be tested. The CDR3 sequence is 17 residues long. CDR3 sequence: CASSSFSGTATYNEQFF.

The V call is TRBV30, the J call TRBJ1-6; TCRdb reports TRBD1, a call that lacks DNA to check it against. Germline V CDR1 and CDR2: GTSNPN, SVGIG (reference sequence). CDR3 length equals 12 residues. CDR3 protein: CAWTGGNSPLHF. The full variable domain, in which reference TRBV30 and TRBJ1-6 provide the parts outside the CDR3, is SQTIHQWPATLVQPVGSPLSLECTVEGTSNPNLYWYRQAAGRGLQLLFYSVGIGQISSEVPQNLSASRPQDRQFILSSKKLLLSDSGFYLCAWTGGNSPLHFGNGTRLTVT.

This chain joins TRBV4-2 and TRBJ2-1. CDR3 length: 14 residues. Per the germline V gene, CDR1 is LGHNA and CDR2 is YNFKEQ. CDR3 protein: CASSQDGVYNEQFF.

CDR3 amino acids: CASGTSGRDEQYF. The genes are TRBV10-1 and TRBJ2-7; TCRdb's assignment of TRBD2 cannot be checked, as there is no DNA. The CDR3 spans 13 residues. Germline lookup yields CDR1 WNHNN and CDR2 SYGVQD (reference sequence).

The chain carries TRBV29-1 and TRBJ2-1; the D call from TCRdb, TRBD2, cannot be confirmed without DNA. The CDR3 has 14 residues. The V gene's germline CDR1 is SQVTM and CDR2 ANQGSEA. The CDR3 loop is CSGGWGSGRNEQFF.

The rearrangement links TRBV7-2 to TRBJ2-7; TCRdb selects TRBD2, and the lack of DNA leaves this call unchecked. Germline V CDR1 and CDR2: SGHTA, FQGNSA. This CDR3 contains 15 residues. CDR3 in amino acids: CASSLARLASYEQYF.

The chain is built from TRBV19 and TRBJ2-7. Germline V gene sequence: CDR1 LNHDA, CDR2 SQIVND (reference sequence). The CDR3 runs 14 residues. The CDR3 sequence is CASSFRRGSYEQYF.

This chain connects TRBV7-2 to TRBJ2-5; TCRdb picks TRBD2, but there is no DNA to check that call. The germline CDR1 and CDR2 sequences are SGHTA and FQGNSA. The CDR3 runs to 16 residues. CDR3 residues: CASSRRSGRLQETQYF.

The V gene is TRBV28, the J gene TRBJ2-1; as DNA is missing, the TRBD2 call by TCRdb cannot be tested. This CDR3 has 14 amino acids. Germline CDR1 and CDR2: MDHEN and SYDVKM. CDR3 sequence reads: CASSFGLALNEQFF.

V and J are TRBV30 and TRBJ1-6. Germline CDR1 GTSNPN, CDR2 SVGIG (reference sequence). This CDR3 is 13 amino acids long. The CDR3 sequence: CALESSYNSPLHF.

This clonotype is classed as medium-sized by frequency. The chain uses TRBV5-5 and TRBJ2-1; TCRdb gives TRBD2 as the D gene, but with no DNA this cannot be confirmed. This CDR3 comprises 15 residues. Germline CDR1 is SGHKS and CDR2 is YYEKEE (reference sequence). CDR3 in amino acids: CASSYRLAAYNEQFF. The full variable domain, completed using reference TRBV5-5 and TRBJ2-1, is DAGVTQSPTHLIKTRGQQVTLRCSPISGHKSVSWYQQVLGQGPQFIFQYYEKEERGRGNFPDRFSARQFPNYSSELNVNALLLGDSALYLCASSYRLAAYNEQFFGPGTRLTVL.

This chain's CDR3 is CASSLGRPINGYTF. This sequence joins TRBV7-9 and TRBJ1-2; TCRdb gives TRBD1 as the D gene, but with no DNA this cannot be confirmed. CDR1 and CDR2 (germline): SEHNR, FQNEAQ (reference sequence). The CDR3 has 14 amino acids.

CDR3 sequence reads: CAISDGLAVNNEQFF. The J gene is TRBJ2-1, the V gene TRBV10-3; TCRdb designates TRBD2, a call that cannot be tested without DNA. The CDR3 runs to 15 residues. Per the germline V gene, CDR1 is ENHRY and CDR2 is SYGVKD.

The chain uses TRBV20-1 and TRBJ2-7; the D call from TCRdb, TRBD1, cannot be confirmed without DNA. The germline V gene encodes CDR1 DFQATT and CDR2 SNEGSKA (reference sequence). The CDR3 sequence is 11 residues long. The CDR3: CSAPQGTEQYF.

The chain joins TRBV9 to TRBJ2-1; the TCRdb D gene call, TRBD1, has no DNA to confirm it. The CDR3 is 16 amino acids. Per the germline V gene, CDR1 is SGDLS and CDR2 is YYNGEE. CDR3 sequence: CASSVDPRGRSNEQFF.

This sequence joins TRBV5-1 and TRBJ2-3; as DNA is missing, the TRBD1 call by TCRdb cannot be tested. Looked up from germline, CDR1 is SGHRS and CDR2 is YFSETQ. The length of the CDR3 is 15 residues. CDR3: CASSPTGTSTDTQYF.

The rearrangement uses TRBV27 and TRBJ2-1; the D call from TCRdb, TRBD2, cannot be confirmed without DNA. Germline CDR1 MNHEY, CDR2 SMNVEV (reference sequence). This CDR3 contains 15 residues. The CDR3: CATIAGGPFYNEQFF.

The chain's CDR3 is CSAKQRRGPNTGELFF. J is TRBJ2-2 and V is TRBV20-1; TCRdb's D call of TRBD1 is untestable without DNA. The CDR3 totals 16 residues. Germline CDR1 is DFQATT and CDR2 is SNEGSKA (reference sequence).

The chain couples TRBV7-2 to TRBJ1-1; TCRdb indicates TRBD1, and absent DNA this call remains unverified. This CDR3 contains 12 residues. Germline assignment: CDR1 SGHTA and CDR2 FQGNSA. The CDR3 spells CASTSDREVAFF.

The V call is TRBV5-1, the J call TRBJ1-2. This CDR3 contains 14 residues. From germline, CDR1 is SGHRS and CDR2 YFSETQ. The chain's CDR3 is CASSLSTEGYGYTF.